This TCR beta chain was captured by sequencing in a study of cytomegalovirus exposure and HLA in healthy donors. The wider study: About 200 million T cells yielded around 120 million unique TCR beta sequences in earlier analysis.

Though probably carrying unrecorded immune exposures, donors were nominally healthy at sampling. The primer mix had 60 Vbeta and 13 Jbeta primers. The assay was immunoSEQ multiplex PCR, and TCRdb's table has in-frame clones only and misses some. Of about 90,000 clones in the sample, roughly 78% were seen once. In regard to this clone: Its antigen is as yet unknown.

The CDR3 spans 14 residues. The germline V gene encodes CDR1 SGHDN and CDR2 FVKESK. Findings and limits, study-wide: A later analysis revealed that TCR association rates differed between HLA loci, peaking at DRB1 and bottoming out at HLA-C. One variant, a missense change in DCLRE1C, was linked in a later analysis to TCR beta V- and J-gene trimming.

Sequencing used PBMCs. This chain joins TRBV14 and TRBJ2-5, with a possible D match to TRBD2 (6 bases). Matching the DNA end better, TRBJ2-7 makes the J call doubtful. The receptor was isolated from a woman aged 40 to 50 in good health and CMV-seropositive. In nucleotides, the CDR3 is TGTGCCAGCAGCCAGCTAGCGAATACCTACGAGCAGTACTTC. Its protein product is CASSQLANTYEQYF.